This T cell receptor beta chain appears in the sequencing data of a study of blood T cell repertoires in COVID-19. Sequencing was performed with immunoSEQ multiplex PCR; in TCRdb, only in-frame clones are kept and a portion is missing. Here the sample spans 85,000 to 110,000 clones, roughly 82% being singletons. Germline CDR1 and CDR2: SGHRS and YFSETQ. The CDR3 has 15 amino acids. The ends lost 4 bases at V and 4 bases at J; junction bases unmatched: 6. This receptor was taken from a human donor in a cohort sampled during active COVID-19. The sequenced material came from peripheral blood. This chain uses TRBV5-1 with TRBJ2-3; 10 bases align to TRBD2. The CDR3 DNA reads TGCGCCAGCAGCATGGGACTAGCGAGTTCAGATACGCAGTATTTT. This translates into CASSMGLASSDTQYF. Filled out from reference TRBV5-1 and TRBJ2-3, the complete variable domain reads KAGVTQTPRYLIKTRGQQVTLSCSPISGHRSVSWYQQTPGQGLQFLFEYFSETQRNKGNFPGRFSGRQFSNSRSEMNVSTLELGDSALYLCASSMGLASSDTQYFGPGTRLTVL.